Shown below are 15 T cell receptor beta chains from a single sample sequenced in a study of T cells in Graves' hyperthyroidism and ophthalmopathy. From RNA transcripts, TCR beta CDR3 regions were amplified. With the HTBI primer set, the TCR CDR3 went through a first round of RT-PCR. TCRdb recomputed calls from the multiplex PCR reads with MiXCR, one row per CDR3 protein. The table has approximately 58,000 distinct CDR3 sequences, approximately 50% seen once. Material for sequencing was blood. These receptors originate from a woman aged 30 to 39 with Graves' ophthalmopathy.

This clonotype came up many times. CDR3 amino acids: CASSERGGETQYF. The DNA for the CDR3 is TGTGCCAGCAGTGAACGCGGAGGGGAGACCCAGTACTTC. The chain joins TRBV6-1 to TRBJ2-5; the D gene is possibly TRBD2 (6 bases). The CDR3 extends over 13 amino acids. The V end was cut by 2 bases, the J end by 5 bases, with 9 bases between. Germline V gene sequence: CDR1 MNHNS, CDR2 SASEGT.

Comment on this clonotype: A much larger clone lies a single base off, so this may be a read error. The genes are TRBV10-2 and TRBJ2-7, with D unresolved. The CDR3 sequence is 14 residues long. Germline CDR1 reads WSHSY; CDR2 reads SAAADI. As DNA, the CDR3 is TGTGCCAGCAGTTTAACCGCGGAAACCTACGAGCAGTACTTC. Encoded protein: CASSLTAETYEQYF.

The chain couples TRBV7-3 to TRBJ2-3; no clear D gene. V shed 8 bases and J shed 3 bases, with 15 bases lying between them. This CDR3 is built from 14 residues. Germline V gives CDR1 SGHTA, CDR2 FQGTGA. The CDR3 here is CASGPRDGTDTQYF. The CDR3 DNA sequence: TGTGCCAGCGGCCCTAGGGATGGGACAGATACGCAGTATTTT.

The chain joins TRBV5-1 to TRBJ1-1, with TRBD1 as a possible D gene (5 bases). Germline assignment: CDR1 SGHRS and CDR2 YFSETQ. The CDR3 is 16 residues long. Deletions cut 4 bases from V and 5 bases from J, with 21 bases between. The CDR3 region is CASSPGLAGGLTEAFF. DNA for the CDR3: TGCGCCAGCAGCCCGGGACTAGCGGGAGGTCTGACTGAAGCTTTCTTT.

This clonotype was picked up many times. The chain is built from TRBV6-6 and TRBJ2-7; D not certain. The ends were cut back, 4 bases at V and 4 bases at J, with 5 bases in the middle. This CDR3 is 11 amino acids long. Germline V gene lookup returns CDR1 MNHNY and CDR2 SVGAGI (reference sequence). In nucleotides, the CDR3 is TGTGCCAGCAGTTCAATTTACGAGCAGTACTTC. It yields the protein CASSSIYEQYF.

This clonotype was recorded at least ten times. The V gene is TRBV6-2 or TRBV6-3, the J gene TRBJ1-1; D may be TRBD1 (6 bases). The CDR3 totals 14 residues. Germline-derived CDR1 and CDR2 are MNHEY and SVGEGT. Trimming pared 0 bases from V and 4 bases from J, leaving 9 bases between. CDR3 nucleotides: TGTGCCAGCAGTTACTCCAGGGGTAGCACTGAAGCTTTCTTT. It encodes CASSYSRGSTEAFF.

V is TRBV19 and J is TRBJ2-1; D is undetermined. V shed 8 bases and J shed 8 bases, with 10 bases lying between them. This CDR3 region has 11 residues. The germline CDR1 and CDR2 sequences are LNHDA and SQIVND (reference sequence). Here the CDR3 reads CASEVYDEQFF. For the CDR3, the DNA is TGTGCCAGTGAAGTTTATGATGAGCAGTTCTTC. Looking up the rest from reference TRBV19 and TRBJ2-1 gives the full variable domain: DGGITQSPKYLFRKEGQNVTLSCEQNLNHDAMYWYRQDPGQGLRLIYYSQIVNDFQKGDIAEGYSVSREKKESFPLTVTSAQKNPTAFYLCASEVYDEQFFGPGTRLTVL.

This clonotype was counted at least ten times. In nucleotides, the CDR3 is TGTGCCAGCAGCTACCAATTCTCGGGTGAGGAGCAGTACTTC. Amino acids: CASSYQFSGEEQYF. This rearrangement joins TRBV11-2 to TRBJ2-7; D call uncertain. This CDR3 contains 14 residues. The germline gives CDR1 SGHAT, CDR2 FQNNGV. The V gene lost 4 bases and the J gene lost 7 bases, with 17 bases spanning the gap.

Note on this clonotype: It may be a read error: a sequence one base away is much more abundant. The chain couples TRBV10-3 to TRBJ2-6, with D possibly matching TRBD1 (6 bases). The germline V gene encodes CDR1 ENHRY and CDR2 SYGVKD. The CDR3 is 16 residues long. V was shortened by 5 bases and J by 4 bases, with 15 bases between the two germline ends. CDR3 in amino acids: CAISSPYRDGANVLTF. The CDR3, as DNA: TGTGCCATCAGTTCGCCATACAGGGACGGGGCCAACGTCCTGACTTTC.

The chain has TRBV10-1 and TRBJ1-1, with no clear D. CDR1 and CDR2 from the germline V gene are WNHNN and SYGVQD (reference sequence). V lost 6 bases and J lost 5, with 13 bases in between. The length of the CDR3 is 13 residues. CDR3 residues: CASRKELITEAFF. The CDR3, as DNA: TGCGCCAGCAGGAAGGAACTAATAACTGAAGCTTTCTTT.

DNA of the CDR3: TGCAGTGCTAGCAACCCCGGGACCAGGGAGCTGTTTTTT. Protein: CSASNPGTRELFF. This chain connects TRBV20-1 to TRBJ2-2, with D perhaps matching TRBD1 or TRBD2 (5 bases each). The ends were cut back, 3 bases at V and 9 bases at J, with 14 bases in the middle. Germline V lookup: CDR1 DFQATT, CDR2 SNEGSKA (reference sequence). The CDR3 covers 13 residues.

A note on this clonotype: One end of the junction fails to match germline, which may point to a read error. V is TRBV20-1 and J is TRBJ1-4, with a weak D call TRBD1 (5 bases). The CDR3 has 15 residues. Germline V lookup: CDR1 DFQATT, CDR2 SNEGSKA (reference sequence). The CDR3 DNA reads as TGCAGTGCTAGGGGGGAGGGAATTAGGGGAGTAAAACTGGTTTTT. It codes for CSARGEGIRGVKLVF.

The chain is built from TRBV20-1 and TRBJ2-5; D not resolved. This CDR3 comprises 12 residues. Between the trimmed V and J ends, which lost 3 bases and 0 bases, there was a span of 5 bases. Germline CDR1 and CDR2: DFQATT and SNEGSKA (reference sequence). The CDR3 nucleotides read TGCAGTGCTAGCGGGCACCAAGAGACCCAGTACTTC. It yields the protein CSASGHQETQYF.

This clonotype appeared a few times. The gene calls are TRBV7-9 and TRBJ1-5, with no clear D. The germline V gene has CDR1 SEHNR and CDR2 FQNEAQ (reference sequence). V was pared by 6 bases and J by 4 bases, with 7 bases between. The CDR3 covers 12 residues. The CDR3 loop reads CASREENQPQHF. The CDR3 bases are TGTGCCAGCAGGGAGGAAAATCAGCCCCAGCATTTT. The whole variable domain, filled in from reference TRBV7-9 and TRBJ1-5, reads DTGVSQNPRHKITKRGQNVTFRCDPISEHNRLYWYRQTLGQGPEFLTYFQNEAQLEKSRLLSDRFSAERPKGSFSTLEIQRTEQGDSAMYLCASREENQPQHFGDGTRLSIL.

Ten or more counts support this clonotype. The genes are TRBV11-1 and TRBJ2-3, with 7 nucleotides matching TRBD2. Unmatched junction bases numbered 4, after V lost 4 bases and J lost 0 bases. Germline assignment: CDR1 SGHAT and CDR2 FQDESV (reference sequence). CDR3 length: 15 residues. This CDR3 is CASSSRGGSTDTQYF. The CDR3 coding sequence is TGTGCCAGCAGCTCCCGCGGGGGTAGCACAGATACGCAGTATTTT.